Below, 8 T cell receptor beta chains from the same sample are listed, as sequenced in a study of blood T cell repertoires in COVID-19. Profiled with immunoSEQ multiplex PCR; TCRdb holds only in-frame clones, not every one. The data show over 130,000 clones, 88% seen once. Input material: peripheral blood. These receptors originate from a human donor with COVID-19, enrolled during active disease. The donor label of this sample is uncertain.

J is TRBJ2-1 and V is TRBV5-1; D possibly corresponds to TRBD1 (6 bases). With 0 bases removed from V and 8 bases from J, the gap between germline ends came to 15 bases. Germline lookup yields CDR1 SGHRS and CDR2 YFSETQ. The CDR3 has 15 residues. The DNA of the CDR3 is TGCGCCAGCAGCTTGGCACAGGGCTCGGGCCATGAGCAGTTCTTC. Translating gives CASSLAQGSGHEQFF.

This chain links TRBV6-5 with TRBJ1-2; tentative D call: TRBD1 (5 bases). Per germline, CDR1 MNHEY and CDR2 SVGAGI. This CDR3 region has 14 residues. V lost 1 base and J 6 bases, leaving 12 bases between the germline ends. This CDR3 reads CASSYFGGLDGYTF. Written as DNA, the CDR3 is TGTGCCAGCAGTTACTTCGGGGGTTTAGATGGCTACACCTTC.

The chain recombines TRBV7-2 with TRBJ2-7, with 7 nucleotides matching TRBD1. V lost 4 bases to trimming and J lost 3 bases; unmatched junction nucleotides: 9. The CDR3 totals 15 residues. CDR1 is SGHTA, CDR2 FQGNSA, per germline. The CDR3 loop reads CASSSSMTGFYEQYF. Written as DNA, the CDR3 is TGTGCCAGCAGCTCCTCAATGACAGGGTTCTACGAGCAGTACTTC.

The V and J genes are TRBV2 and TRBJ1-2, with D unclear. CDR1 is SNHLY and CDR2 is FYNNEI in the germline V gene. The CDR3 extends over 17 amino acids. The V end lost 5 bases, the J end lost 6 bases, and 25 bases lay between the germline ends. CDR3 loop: CASSPSPPRGMSNGYTF. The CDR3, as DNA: TGTGCCAGCAGTCCCTCCCCCCCTCGGGGTATGTCGAATGGCTACACCTTC.

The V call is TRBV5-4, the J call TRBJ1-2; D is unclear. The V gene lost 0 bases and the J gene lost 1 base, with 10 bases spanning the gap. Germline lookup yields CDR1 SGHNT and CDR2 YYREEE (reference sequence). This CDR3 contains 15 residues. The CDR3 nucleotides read TGTGCCAGCAGCTTGGTGCCAGATGTTAACTATGGCTACACCTTC. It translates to CASSLVPDVNYGYTF.

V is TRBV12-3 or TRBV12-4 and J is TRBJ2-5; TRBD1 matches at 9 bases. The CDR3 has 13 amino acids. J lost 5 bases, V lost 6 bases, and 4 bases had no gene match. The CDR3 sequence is CASSRDREETQYF. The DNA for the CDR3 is TGTGCCAGCAGCCGGGACAGGGAGGAGACCCAGTACTTC.

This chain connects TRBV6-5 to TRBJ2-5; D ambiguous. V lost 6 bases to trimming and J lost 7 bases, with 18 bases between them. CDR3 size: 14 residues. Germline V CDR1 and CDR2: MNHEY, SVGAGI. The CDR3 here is CASSIDTSSWTQYF. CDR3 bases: TGTGCCAGCAGCATCGACACGTCTTCGTGGACCCAGTACTTC.

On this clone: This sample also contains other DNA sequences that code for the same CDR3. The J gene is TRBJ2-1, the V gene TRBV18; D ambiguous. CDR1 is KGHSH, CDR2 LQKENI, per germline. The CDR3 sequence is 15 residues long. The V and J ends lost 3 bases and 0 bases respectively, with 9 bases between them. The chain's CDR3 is CASSPGQSSYNEQFF. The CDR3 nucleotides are TGTGCCAGCTCACCTGGGCAGAGCTCCTACAATGAGCAGTTCTTC.